A selection of T cell receptor beta chains follows, all from one sample in a study of human T cells and chemical hapten exposure. TCRdb ran MiXCR on the RACE reads and lists one entry per CDR3 protein. The sample lists 50,000 to 65,000 distinct CDR3 sequences; 9.4% were seen once. The material was whole blood, obtained in connection with sensitization to the hapten diphenylcyclopropenone (DPC). Receptors were obtained from a woman between 40 and 50 years old with alopecia areata. Some clones in this sample may be carry-over from other donors' samples. CDR3s include the opening cysteine and the closing phenylalanine or tryptophan. The D gene is left open where the match is weak. Expanded clones are given a class, and other clones once, few, many or no size at all.

TRBJ2-7 | TRBV21-1 | . | . | TGTGCCAGCAGCAAAGTAGGGTGGTGCGAGCAGTACTTC | CASSKVGWCEQYF
TRBJ1-2 | TRBV5-4 | many | TRBD1 | TGTGCCAGCAGTTATACAGGGGGGAACTATGGCTACACCTTC | CASSYTGGNYGYTF
TRBJ1-5 | TRBV2 | many | . | TGTGCCAGCAGTTTAGGTCAGAACGATCAGCCCCAGCATTTT | CASSLGQNDQPQHF
TRBJ2-7 | TRBV4-1 | . | . | TGCGCCAGCAGCCAAGCCCCCGGGACTGGGACACAAAACTACGAGCAGTACTTC | CASSQAPGTGTQNYEQYF
TRBJ2-5 | TRBV19 | few | . | TGTGCCAGTAGTCCCCTGGGGAGTCCCCAAGAGACCCAGTACTTC | CASSPLGSPQETQYF
TRBJ1-2 | TRBV24-1 | many | . | TGTGCCACCAGTGACTGGAGTACACGGGGCAACTATGGCTACACCTTC | CATSDWSTRGNYGYTF
TRBJ1-6 | TRBV5-6 | many | . | TGTGCCAGCAGCTACCAACGGCCACCCCTCCACTTT | CASSYQRPPLHF
TRBJ1-5 | TRBV5-5 | . | . | TGTGCCAGCAGCTTACCCGGGGGAGGGTTTTGTAAGCCCCAGCATTTT | CASSLPGGGFCKPQHF
TRBJ2-7 | TRBV6-2/TRBV6-3 | many | TRBD1 | TGTGCCAGCAGTTACTCGTCGAACCCAGGGGGCTACGAGCAGTACTTC | CASSYSSNPGGYEQYF
TRBJ2-1 | TRBV2 | few | . | TGTGCCAGCAGTGACAGGAGTTTCTACAATGAGCAGTTCTTC | CASSDRSFYNEQFF
TRBJ2-5 | TRBV20-1 | many | . | TGCAGTGCTAGTTCAGTCGCGACGGCACAAGAGACCCAGTACTTC | CSASSVATAQETQYF
TRBJ1-5 | TRBV20-1 | . | TRBD1 | TGCAGTGCTAGAGGGGCTGGACAGGGGTTGCAGCCCCAGCATTTT | CSARGAGQGLQPQHF
TRBJ2-2 | TRBV6-4 | many | . | TGTGCCAGCAGTGTACAGGCGAACACCGGGGAGCTGTTTTTT | CASSVQANTGELFF
TRBJ2-1 | TRBV25-1 | few | TRBD1 | TGTGCCAGCAGGACAGGGGGCAACTACAATGAGCAGTTCTTC | CASRTGGNYNEQFF
TRBJ2-3 | TRBV29-1 | many | TRBD1 | TGCAGCGTAGAACAGGGGGCACGTTCGGGAGATACGCAGTATTTT | CSVEQGARSGDTQYF
TRBJ1-5 | TRBV7-2 | many | . | TGTGCCAGCAGCAGGGACCATAATCAGCCCCAGCATTTT | CASSRDHNQPQHF
TRBJ2-5 | TRBV7-3 | few | TRBD2 | TGTGCCAGCAGCCCCTATCGAGCGGGACTCGAGACCCAGTACTTC | CASSPYRAGLETQYF
TRBJ1-1 | TRBV12-3/TRBV12-4 | . | . | TGTGCCAGCACCGGGTCCTCAGGAGACACTGAAGCTTTCTTT | CASTGSSGDTEAFF